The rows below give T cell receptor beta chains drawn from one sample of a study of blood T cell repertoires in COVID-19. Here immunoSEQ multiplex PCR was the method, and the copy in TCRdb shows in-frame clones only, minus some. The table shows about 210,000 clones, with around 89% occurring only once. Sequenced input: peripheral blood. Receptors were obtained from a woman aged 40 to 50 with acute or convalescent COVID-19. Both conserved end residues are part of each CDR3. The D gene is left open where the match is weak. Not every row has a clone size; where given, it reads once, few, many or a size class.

TGTGCCAGCAGTTCCCCCTCGGGACAGCTAGATTACCGGACTGAAGCTTTCTTT CASSSPSGQLDYRTEAFF . TRBD1 TRBJ1-1 TRBV28
TGCGCCAGCAGTGACCAGAATGAGCAGTTCTTC CASSDQNEQFF . . TRBJ2-1 TRBV10-2
TGCGCCAGCAGACTAACCGGACAAGGTGGCTACACCTTC CASRLTGQGGYTF . . TRBJ1-2 TRBV5-1
TGCGCCAGCAGCTTGCGGGAGACCCAGTACTTC CASSLRETQYF . . TRBJ2-5 TRBV5-1
TGTGCCAGCAGACCTGGACAGGGGTTCTTCGGGGAGCTGTTTTTT CASRPGQGFFGELFF . TRBD1 TRBJ2-2 TRBV27
TGTGCCAGCAGCATACAAGGGACAGGGGGCGGCTACACCTTC CASSIQGTGGGYTF . . TRBJ1-2 TRBV12-1
TGTGCCAGTAGTCCAGGACTCCGTTACTCTGGAAACACCATATATTTT CASSPGLRYSGNTIYF . . TRBJ1-3 TRBV19
TGTGCCAGCAGCCAAGCGCGGACAGCTATCTACAATGAGCAGTTCTTC CASSQARTAIYNEQFF . . TRBJ2-1 TRBV14
TGTGCCGGGGGAGGATCGGGCTTGGGCTACACCTTC CAGGGSGLGYTF . . TRBJ1-2 TRBV2
TGCGCCAGCAGCGCCGGGTTCCCAGATACGCAGTATTTT CASSAGFPDTQYF . . TRBJ2-3 TRBV10-1
TGTGCCAGCAGCCTTTCTAACGAAAAACTGTTTTTT CASSLSNEKLFF once . TRBJ1-4 TRBV7-9
TGTGCCAGCAGTGCCCAGGGACAGGGTTTTAGCGTCTCTGGAAACACCATATATTTT CASSAQGQGFSVSGNTIYF . TRBD1 TRBJ1-3 TRBV2
TGCAGCGCCGTAGGGGGGGTCTCTCTCAATGGCTACACCTTC CSAVGGVSLNGYTF once . TRBJ1-2 TRBV29-1
TGCGCCAGCAGCTACGACAGGGCCCCTGAAGCTTTCTTT CASSYDRAPEAFF . TRBD1 TRBJ1-1 TRBV5-1
TGCGCCACGGCGACAGGAGAAACCGGGGAGCTGTTTTTT CATATGETGELFF . . TRBJ2-2 TRBV5-1
TGCGCCAGCAGCTCAGGGGTGGCGGCTGGAAACACCATATATTTT CASSSGVAAGNTIYF . . TRBJ1-3 TRBV5-1
TGTGCCAGTAGTATGTTCCCAGGGGACTATGGCTACACCTTC CASSMFPGDYGYTF . . TRBJ1-2 TRBV19
TGTGCCAGCAGCCAAGATGATGGCCTAGGGACCCAGTACTTC CASSQDDGLGTQYF . . TRBJ2-5 TRBV4-2
TGCAGCGCCCAACAGCAGATGAACACTGAAGCTTTCTTT CSAQQQMNTEAFF . . TRBJ1-1 TRBV29-1
TGTGCCAGCAGCTTAGACAGGGGAATTGGCTACACCTTC CASSLDRGIGYTF few TRBD1 TRBJ1-2 TRBV7-2
TGTGCCAGTAGTATAGGGACAGGGAGGGACACTGAAGCTTTCTTT CASSIGTGRDTEAFF . TRBD1 TRBJ1-1 TRBV19
TGTGCCAGTAGTATAGATCCGAGGGGAGGGACAACCGGGGAGCTGTTTTTT CASSIDPRGGTTGELFF . . TRBJ2-2 TRBV19
TGTGCCAGCAGCCCTAATGGAGGGAACTATGGCTACACCTTC CASSPNGGNYGYTF . . TRBJ1-2 TRBV11-2
TGTGCTAGTGGCTTGGGGGCGAAGGGGGAAAAACTGTTTTTT CASGLGAKGEKLFF . . TRBJ1-4 TRBV12-5
TGCGCCAGCAGCTTGGGACAGGGTGGAACTGAAGCTTTCTTT CASSLGQGGTEAFF . TRBD1 TRBJ1-1 TRBV5-1
TGTGCCAGCAGCTTGGTAGGGGGGAACACTGAAGCTTTCTTT CASSLVGGNTEAFF . . TRBJ1-1 TRBV7-2
TGTGCCAGCATGGGAGGGGAGACCCAGTACTTC CASMGGETQYF . TRBD2 TRBJ2-5 TRBV2
TGCGCCAGCAGCCCCAAAGGTACAGGGGCATTCACTGAAGCTTTCTTT CASSPKGTGAFTEAFF . TRBD1 TRBJ1-1 TRBV4-1
TGTGCCAGCAGCGTAGGACAGCTTGCAACTAATGAAAAACTGTTTTTT CASSVGQLATNEKLFF . . TRBJ1-4 TRBV9
TGCGCCAGCAGCCCGGCGGTCCTAAATGAGCAGTTCTTC CASSPAVLNEQFF . . TRBJ2-1 TRBV5-1
TGTGCCAGCAGCCAAGGACAGGGATACTACTATGGCTACACCTTC CASSQGQGYYYGYTF . TRBD1 TRBJ1-2 TRBV3-1/TRBV3-2
TGCGCCAGCAGGGGGACCGGGACTAGCAATGAGCAGTTCTTC CASRGTGTSNEQFF . TRBD2 TRBJ2-1 TRBV5-1